The 32 T cell receptor beta chains presented below share a single source sample, sequenced in a study of T cell responses to AZD1222 COVID-19 vaccine. The protocol was immunoSEQ multiplex PCR, while the TCRdb copy is restricted to in-frame clones and leaves out a portion. This table has more than 100,000 clones, roughly 87% appearing once. This specimen consisted of peripheral blood, obtained on day 0 of AZD1222 vaccination. Source of these receptors: an adult in good health.

The chain joins TRBV7-2 to TRBJ2-5; D perhaps matches TRBD2 (6 bases). Deletions cut 5 bases from V and 4 bases from J, with 17 bases between. The CDR3 contains 15 residues. Per germline, CDR1 SGHTA and CDR2 FQGNSA. In DNA form, the CDR3 reads TGTGCCAGCAGCCGGGGAGGTAACTTCGCAGAGACCCAGTACTTC. As protein: CASSRGGNFAETQYF.

In DNA, the CDR3 is TGTGCCATCAGTGGGGGGAACTCCTACAATGAGCAGTTCTTC. This gives the protein CAISGGNSYNEQFF. The genes are TRBV10-3 and TRBJ2-1; either TRBD1 or TRBD2 may fit D (5 bases each). The V gene lost 4 bases and the J gene lost 0 bases, with 7 bases spanning the gap. Germline values: CDR1 ENHRY, CDR2 SYGVKD. The CDR3 sequence is 14 residues long.

This chain connects TRBV18 to TRBJ2-7; TRBD1 matches 8 bases. The CDR3 totals 13 residues. With V trimmed by 5 bases and J by 6 bases, 6 bases remained unmatched. The germline V gene encodes CDR1 KGHSH and CDR2 LQKENI. CDR3 loop: CASSGQGLTEQYF. The CDR3 DNA is TGTGCCAGCTCAGGACAGGGTCTGACCGAGCAGTACTTC.

The chain couples TRBV28 to TRBJ1-2, with a weak D call TRBD1 (6 bases). This CDR3 comprises 15 residues. Germline values: CDR1 MDHEN, CDR2 SYDVKM. V gave up 3 bases and J gave up 8 bases, with 19 bases separating them. The CDR3 region is CASSFEWGPLPGYTF. CDR3 sequence (DNA): TGTGCCAGCAGTTTCGAGTGGGGGCCCCTTCCCGGCTACACCTTC.

The CDR3 region is CASSPGQGYQPQHF. The CDR3 region has the DNA TGTGCCAGCTCACCAGGACAGGGTTATCAGCCCCAGCATTTT. V is TRBV18 and J is TRBJ1-5, with 8 positions matching TRBD1. CDR1 KGHSH and CDR2 LQKENI come from the germline V gene. The length of the CDR3 is 14 residues. V gave up 2 bases and J gave up 5 bases; unmatched junction bases: 2.

This clone came up a few times. The chain links TRBV10-3 to TRBJ2-7; 8 bases line up with TRBD1. This CDR3 has 14 amino acids. Trimming took 6 bases from V and 2 from J; bases not matched to a gene: 6. CDR1 is ENHRY, CDR2 SYGVKD, per germline. The CDR3 sequence: CAIRQGELTYEQYF. The CDR3 DNA is TGTGCCATCAGACAGGGGGAACTAACCTACGAGCAGTACTTC.

The rearrangement uses TRBV5-1 and TRBJ1-6, with 10 bases fitting TRBD1. The trim removed 4 bases at V and 9 bases at J, leaving 4 bases unmatched. The CDR3 runs 14 residues. Germline lookup yields CDR1 SGHRS and CDR2 YFSETQ. This CDR3 reads CASSTTGGSSPLHF. In DNA form, the CDR3 reads TGCGCCAGCAGCACGACAGGGGGCAGTTCACCCCTCCACTTT.

The chain is built from TRBV28 and TRBJ1-1; D is perhaps TRBD1 (5 bases). The CDR3 sequence is 14 residues long. Germline V gives CDR1 MDHEN, CDR2 SYDVKM. V lost 6 bases and J 1 base, leaving 12 bases between the germline ends. The CDR3 region is CASRAGGWNTEAFF. In nucleotides, the CDR3 is TGTGCCAGCAGGGCGGGGGGATGGAACACTGAAGCTTTCTTT. The variable domain in full, completed from reference TRBV28 and TRBJ1-1, reads DVKVTQSSRYLVKRTGEKVFLECVQDMDHENMFWYRQDPGLGLRLIYFSYDVKMKEKGDIPEGYSVSREKKERFSLILESASTNQTSMYLCASRAGGWNTEAFFGQGTRLTVV.

V is TRBV6-5 and J is TRBJ1-2; 9 nucleotides agree with TRBD1. The CDR3 runs to 14 residues. The germline gives CDR1 MNHEY, CDR2 SVGAGI. Trimming removed 6 bases from V and 6 bases from J; junction bases left unmatched: 8. CDR3 coding DNA: TGTGCCAGCAGCACAGGGGGCGCCGGGAATGGCTACACCTTC. Encoded protein: CASSTGGAGNGYTF.

The chain recombines TRBV24-1 with TRBJ2-7, with D maybe TRBD1 (5 bases). Trimming took off 5 bases at V and 2 bases at J, with 12 bases between the two ends. CDR3 length: 14 amino acids. Germline CDR1 and CDR2: KGHDR and SFDVKD. The CDR3 DNA reads as TGTGCCACCAGTGCTAAACAGGAGCCCTACGAGCAGTACTTC. It translates to CATSAKQEPYEQYF.

The V gene is TRBV19, the J gene TRBJ2-7; 7 bases are shared with TRBD1. This CDR3 region has 14 residues. The junction had 5 bases not matched to a gene; V was cut back by 3 bases and J by 3 bases. Germline values: CDR1 LNHDA, CDR2 SQIVND (reference sequence). CDR3 DNA sequence: TGTGCCAGTAGTATCGGGGACAGCTTCTACGAGCAGTACTTC. Translation: CASSIGDSFYEQYF. The complete variable domain, with remaining parts taken from reference TRBV19 and TRBJ2-7, reads DGGITQSPKYLFRKEGQNVTLSCEQNLNHDAMYWYRQDPGQGLRLIYYSQIVNDFQKGDIAEGYSVSREKKESFPLTVTSAQKNPTAFYLCASSIGDSFYEQYFGPGTRLTVT.

The gene calls are TRBV18 and TRBJ1-1, with D maybe TRBD1 (6 bases). CDR1 and CDR2 from the germline V gene are KGHSH and LQKENI. The V end lost 2 bases, the J end lost 6 bases, and 19 bases lay between the germline ends. This CDR3 has 16 residues. CDR3 protein: CASSPYLTGIFAEAFF. The CDR3 DNA reads as TGTGCCAGCTCACCATACCTTACAGGGATCTTTGCTGAAGCTTTCTTT.

In this sample, this clone turned up many times. The rearrangement joins TRBV5-6 to TRBJ1-6; D uncertain. The CDR3 contains 14 residues. CDR1 is SGHDT and CDR2 is YYEEEE in the germline V gene. V lost 1 base and J lost 7, with 9 bases in between. This CDR3 is CASSLRSANSPLHF. In DNA, the CDR3 is TGTGCCAGCAGCTTGCGGTCAGCCAATTCACCCCTCCACTTT.

The J gene is TRBJ1-1, the V gene TRBV3-1 (or the pseudogene TRBV3-2), with a tentative D call TRBD1 (6 bases). With 4 bases removed from V and 5 bases from J, the gap between germline ends came to 14 bases. Germline V gene lookup returns CDR1 LGHDT and CDR2 YNNKEL (reference sequence). The CDR3 extends over 14 amino acids. The CDR3 DNA follows: TGTGCCAGCAGCCCCCACAGGGAGGTTACTGAAGCTTTCTTT. Translated: CASSPHREVTEAFF.

This clone was recorded only once. The chain joins TRBV4-1 to TRBJ2-5; 11 nucleotides agree with TRBD1. V lost 5 bases and J lost 5; bases outside the gene matches: 7. CDR1 and CDR2 (germline): MGHRA, YSYEKL. The CDR3 covers 15 residues. DNA of the CDR3: TGCGCCAGCAGCTCCGGGACAGGGGGGCAGGAGACCCAGTACTTC. Translating gives CASSSGTGGQETQYF.

The rearrangement links TRBV7-2 to TRBJ2-5, with 7 nucleotides matching TRBD2. The germline V gene has CDR1 SGHTA and CDR2 FQGNSA. With 8 bases clipped from V and 5 bases from J, the junction kept 11 bases outside the gene matches. The CDR3 has 14 residues. The CDR3 DNA reads TGTGCCAGCGGAAACCCCGGGGGGTTGGAGACCCAGTACTTC. It specifies CASGNPGGLETQYF.

This clone was detected once. The V call is TRBV7-9, the J call TRBJ1-1; 8 nucleotides match TRBD1. Germline V lookup: CDR1 SEHNR, CDR2 FQNEAQ (reference sequence). J was trimmed by 5 bases and V by 5 bases; bases with no gene match: 4. The CDR3 consists of 13 residues. The CDR3: CASSETGGTEAFF. As DNA, the CDR3 is TGTGCCAGCAGCGAAACAGGGGGAACTGAAGCTTTCTTT.

The chain uses TRBV27 and TRBJ2-7; D not certain. The germline V gene encodes CDR1 MNHEY and CDR2 SMNVEV (reference sequence). The CDR3 is 13 residues long. V lost 5 bases, J lost 6 bases, and 14 bases lay in between. CDR3 DNA sequence: TGTGCCAGCAGTCTTAGTACGGTCTCCGAGCAGTACTTC. Translating gives CASSLSTVSEQYF.

The chain employs TRBV5-1 and TRBJ2-3, with TRBD1 identical over 9 bases. CDR1 is SGHRS and CDR2 is YFSETQ in the germline V gene. Trimming cost V 0 bases and J 4 bases; bases outside gene matches: 3. This CDR3 is built from 15 residues. CDR3 loop: CASSLARTGADTQYF. DNA of the CDR3: TGCGCCAGCAGCTTGGCTAGGACAGGGGCAGATACGCAGTATTTT.

The chain links TRBV7-8 to TRBJ1-4, with D tentatively TRBD1 (5 bases). The length of the CDR3 is 14 residues. Germline loops: CDR1 SGHVS, CDR2 FQNEAQ. V was shortened by 3 bases and J by 5 bases, with 10 bases between the two germline ends. The CDR3 reads CASSLQGMNEKLFF. For the CDR3, the DNA is TGTGCCAGCAGCTTGCAGGGTATGAATGAAAAACTGTTTTTT.

This rearrangement joins TRBV15 to TRBJ1-1; maybe TRBD1 (5 bases). The CDR3 is 14 residues long. CDR1 is LNHNV and CDR2 is YYDKDF in the germline V gene (reference sequence). Trimming pared 4 bases from V and 1 base from J, leaving 10 bases between. The CDR3 bases are TGTGCCACCAGCAAGGCAGGGCAGAACACTGAAGCTTTCTTT. Protein sequence: CATSKAGQNTEAFF.

The chain is built from TRBV28 and TRBJ1-1; D gene ambiguous. V was trimmed by 3 bases and J by 5 bases, leaving 7 bases between them. The CDR3 totals 12 residues. The V gene's germline CDR1 is MDHEN and CDR2 SYDVKM. This CDR3 reads CASSFLRTEAFF. The CDR3 DNA reads as TGTGCCAGCAGTTTCCTAAGAACTGAAGCTTTCTTT. Using reference TRBV28 and TRBJ1-1 for the parts outside the CDR3, the full variable domain is DVKVTQSSRYLVKRTGEKVFLECVQDMDHENMFWYRQDPGLGLRLIYFSYDVKMKEKGDIPEGYSVSREKKERFSLILESASTNQTSMYLCASSFLRTEAFFGQGTRLTVV.

The chain combines TRBV2 with TRBJ1-6, with 7 bases fitting TRBD1. V shed 4 bases and J 0 bases; nucleotides not matched to a gene: 3. There are 16 residues in the CDR3. Germline values: CDR1 SNHLY, CDR2 FYNNEI. The CDR3 sequence is CASSGTGGSYNSPLHF. The DNA of the CDR3 is TGTGCCAGCAGTGGGACAGGAGGCTCCTATAATTCACCCCTCCACTTT.

This clone was seen just once. CDR3 nucleotide sequence: TGTGCCAGCAGTCCAGGGTATGGCTACACCTTC. Translation gives CASSPGYGYTF. The chain couples TRBV28 to TRBJ1-2; D might be TRBD1 (5 bases). Trimming left V 5 bases short and J 5 bases short, with 6 bases between. This CDR3 has 11 amino acids. In germline, CDR1 is MDHEN, CDR2 SYDVKM.

The chain is built from TRBV9 and TRBJ1-6; D remains ambiguous. The V gene lost 0 bases and the J gene lost 7 bases, with 11 bases spanning the gap. Germline CDR1 reads SGDLS; CDR2 reads YYNGEE. The CDR3 has 15 residues. Written as DNA, the CDR3 is TGTGCCAGCAGCGTAGATGGGATATTAAATTCACCCCTCCACTTT. Amino acid sequence: CASSVDGILNSPLHF.

The rearrangement joins TRBV6-2 or TRBV6-3 to TRBJ2-3; D gene ambiguous. V dropped 5 bases and J dropped 3 bases, with 6 bases sitting between them. The CDR3 sequence is 12 residues long. Per the germline V gene, CDR1 is MNHEY and CDR2 is SVGEGT. For the CDR3, the DNA is TGTGCCAGCAGTCAGAGAACAGATACGCAGTATTTT. It yields the protein CASSQRTDTQYF.

The chain joins TRBV7-2 to TRBJ2-1; 10 positions match TRBD2. The CDR3 totals 17 residues. CDR1 and CDR2 from the germline V gene are SGHTA and FQGNSA. Trimming removed 0 bases from V and 1 base from J; junction bases left unmatched: 3. In nucleotides, the CDR3 is TGTGCCAGCAGCTTAGCGAGCGGGGGGGCATCCTACAATGAGCAGTTCTTC. This sequence encodes CASSLASGGASYNEQFF.

The CDR3 sequence is CASSGSLSSGNTIYF. The DNA for the CDR3 is TGTGCCAGCAGCGGGAGCCTAAGCTCTGGAAACACCATATATTTT. The genes are TRBV7-9 and TRBJ1-3, with D unresolved. The V gene lost 5 bases and the J gene lost 0 bases, with 11 bases spanning the gap. The CDR3 is 15 residues long. Germline V gene sequence: CDR1 SEHNR, CDR2 FQNEAQ (reference sequence). The variable domain in full, with the rest retrieved from reference TRBV7-9 and TRBJ1-3, is DTGVSQNPRHKITKRGQNVTFRCDPISEHNRLYWYRQTLGQGPEFLTYFQNEAQLEKSRLLSDRFSAERPKGSFSTLEIQRTEQGDSAMYLCASSGSLSSGNTIYFGEGSWLTVV.

The rearrangement joins TRBV6-5 to TRBJ2-7, with D unresolved. CDR1 MNHEY and CDR2 SVGAGI come from the germline V gene. The CDR3 has 15 residues. V lost 6 bases and J lost 3, with 18 bases in between. DNA for the CDR3: TGTGCCAGCAGGGCGGAAGGGCAGATTCTCTACGAGCAGTACTTC. Translation gives CASRAEGQILYEQYF.

The chain combines TRBV6-2 or TRBV6-3 with TRBJ2-5; maybe TRBD1 (6 bases). Germline V gives CDR1 MNHEY, CDR2 SVGEGT. V lost 2 bases, J lost 2 bases, and 12 bases lay in between. There are 15 residues in the CDR3. CDR3 loop: CASSYLGTRQETQYF. CDR3 bases: TGTGCCAGCAGTTACCTTGGGACACGACAAGAGACCCAGTACTTC.

V is TRBV28 and J is TRBJ2-7, with D unresolved. Trimming stripped 5 bases from V and 4 bases from J, with 6 bases between. Germline loops: CDR1 MDHEN, CDR2 SYDVKM. The CDR3 runs to 11 residues. The CDR3 spells CASSMGYEQYF. In DNA, the CDR3 is TGTGCCAGCAGTATGGGGTACGAGCAGTACTTC.

The V and J genes are TRBV9 and TRBJ1-6; 9 bases are shared with TRBD1. Germline trimming cut 0 bases from V and 8 bases from J; bases unmatched to any gene: 3. Germline CDR1 reads SGDLS; CDR2 reads YYNGEE. This CDR3 is built from 15 residues. The CDR3 is CASSVGRTGDSPLHF. Written as DNA, the CDR3 is TGTGCCAGCAGCGTAGGAAGGACAGGGGATTCACCCCTCCACTTT.